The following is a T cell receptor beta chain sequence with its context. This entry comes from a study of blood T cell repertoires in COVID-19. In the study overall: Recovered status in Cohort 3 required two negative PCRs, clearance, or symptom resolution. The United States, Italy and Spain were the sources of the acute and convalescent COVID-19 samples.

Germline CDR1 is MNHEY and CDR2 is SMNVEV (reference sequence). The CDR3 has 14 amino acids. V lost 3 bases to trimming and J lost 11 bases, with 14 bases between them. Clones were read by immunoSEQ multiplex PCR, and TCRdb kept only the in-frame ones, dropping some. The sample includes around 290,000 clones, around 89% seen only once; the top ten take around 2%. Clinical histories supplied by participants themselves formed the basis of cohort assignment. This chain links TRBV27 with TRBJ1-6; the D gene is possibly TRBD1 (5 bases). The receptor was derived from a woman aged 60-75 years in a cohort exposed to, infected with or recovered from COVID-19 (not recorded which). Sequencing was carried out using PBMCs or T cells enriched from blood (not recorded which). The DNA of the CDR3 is TGTGCCAGCAGTTTGGTGGGGGGAAGTCCACCCCTCCACTTT. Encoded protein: CASSLVGGSPPLHF.